A selection of T cell receptor beta chains follows, all from one sample in a study of naive and memory T cell subsets. MiXCR was run by TCRdb on the UMI-ligation and nested PCR reads, yielding one entry per CDR3 protein. The sample lists 80,000 to 95,000 distinct CDR3 sequences; 9% were seen once. The sequenced sample was naive CD8+ T cells from blood. Receptor source: a human donor in good health. The CDR3 runs from the conserved cysteine through the conserved F or W. Each record gives: V gene, clone size, J gene, D gene, CDR3 protein, CDR3 DNA. A D gene is named only where the DNA matches it firmly. Part of the rows lack a size; the others show once, few, many or a class for expanded clones.

TRBV7-8	NA	TRBJ1-1	NA	CASSSSRAGRRYTEAFF	TGTGCCAGCAGCTCGAGCCGGGCCGGGCGCCGGTACACTGAAGCTTTCTTT
TRBV20-1	many	TRBJ2-4	NA	CSAPAYVKNIQYF	TGCAGTGCTCCCGCGTATGTCAAAAACATTCAGTACTTC
TRBV14	NA	TRBJ2-3	NA	CASSQEESSDTQYF	TGTGCCAGCAGCCAAGAGGAGTCTTCGGATACGCAGTATTTT
TRBV20-1	many	TRBJ2-4	TRBD1	CSASQTGQPLNIQYF	TGCAGTGCTAGTCAAACGGGACAGCCTTTAAACATTCAGTACTTC
TRBV4-1	few	TRBJ2-5	NA	CASSQDAGLGETQYF	TGCGCCAGCAGCCAAGACGCAGGGTTAGGGGAGACCCAGTACTTC
TRBV7-9	few	TRBJ2-6	NA	CAGLNRGSSGANVLTF	TGTGCCGGACTAAACAGGGGCTCTTCAGGGGCCAACGTCCTGACTTTC
TRBV14	few	TRBJ2-1	TRBD2	CASSQVVGLADEQFF	TGTGCCAGCAGCCAGGTCGTGGGACTAGCCGATGAGCAGTTCTTC
TRBV12-3/TRBV12-4	few	TRBJ2-3	NA	CASLEIGGTDTQYF	TGTGCCAGCCTAGAGATTGGGGGAACAGATACGCAGTATTTT
TRBV4-2	NA	TRBJ1-4	NA	CASSQDPYGSDEKLFF	TGTGCCAGCAGCCAAGATCCCTACGGGTCGGATGAAAAACTGTTTTTT
TRBV4-1	few	TRBJ1-6	TRBD1	CASSLGQFNSPLHF	TGCGCCAGCAGCCTGGGACAGTTTAATTCACCCCTCCACTTT
TRBV27	many	TRBJ2-7	TRBD2	CASSQVAGAYEQYF	TGTGCCAGCAGTCAAGTAGCGGGGGCCTACGAGCAGTACTTC
TRBV11-2	few	TRBJ2-1	TRBD1	CASSSNTGVEQFF	TGTGCCAGCAGCTCCAATACAGGGGTTGAGCAGTTCTTC
TRBV7-6	many	TRBJ1-3	NA	CASSYQSSGNTIYF	TGTGCCAGCAGCTACCAGAGCTCTGGAAACACCATATATTTT
TRBV5-6	NA	TRBJ2-5	NA	CASSLGGFRVETQYF	TGTGCCAGCAGCTTGGGGGGGTTCAGGGTAGAGACCCAGTACTTC
TRBV7-9	NA	TRBJ2-7	NA	CASSLPGIRSYEQYF	TGTGCCAGCAGCTTACCCGGAATCCGGTCCTACGAGCAGTACTTC
TRBV7-9	many	TRBJ2-7	NA	CASSPPGGGAPQSPYEQYF	TGTGCCAGCAGCCCCCCCGGCGGGGGCGCCCCGCAGTCTCCCTACGAGCAGTACTTC
TRBV20-1	NA	TRBJ2-7	TRBD2	CSARDRGRTHEQYF	TGCAGTGCTAGAGATCGCGGGAGAACCCACGAGCAGTACTTC
TRBV19	many	TRBJ2-3	TRBD2	CASSWTSGRVRTDTQYF	TGTGCCAGTAGTTGGACTAGCGGGAGGGTGAGGACAGATACGCAGTATTTT
TRBV18	NA	TRBJ2-7	TRBD1	CASSPGQGGNEQYF	TGTGCCAGCTCACCAGGGCAAGGGGGCAACGAGCAGTACTTC
TRBV10-3	NA	TRBJ1-4	NA	CAISAEGLTNEKLFF	TGTGCCATCAGTGCCGAGGGACTGACTAATGAAAAACTGTTTTTT
TRBV6-5	NA	TRBJ1-1	NA	CASSYGEEGPEAFF	TGTGCCAGCAGTTATGGGGAGGAGGGGCCTGAAGCTTTCTTT
TRBV20-1	many	TRBJ2-7	TRBD1	CRTGTGTYEQYF	TGCAGAACCGGGACAGGGACCTACGAGCAGTACTTC
TRBV7-9	NA	TRBJ2-7	NA	CASSPALSYEQYF	TGTGCCAGCAGCCCGGCCCTGTCCTACGAGCAGTACTTC
TRBV5-1	NA	TRBJ2-1	TRBD2	CASSLETSGRYGDEQFF	TGCGCCAGCAGCTTGGAGACTAGCGGGAGGTATGGGGATGAGCAGTTCTTC
TRBV4-1	few	TRBJ2-5	TRBD1	CASSYRTGGVETQYF	TGCGCCAGCAGCTACAGGACAGGGGGCGTTGAGACCCAGTACTTC
TRBV10-2	many	TRBJ2-1	NA	CATEDSEQFF	TGCGCCACCGAGGACTCTGAGCAGTTCTTC
TRBV29-1	NA	TRBJ2-1	TRBD2	CSVVSGGNEQFF	TGCAGCGTTGTCTCGGGGGGCAATGAGCAGTTCTTC
TRBV27	many	TRBJ1-1	NA	CASSSWQGGNTEAFF	TGTGCCAGCAGCTCCTGGCAGGGAGGGAACACTGAAGCTTTCTTT
TRBV29-1	many	TRBJ2-1	NA	CSVLHGYNEQFF	TGCAGCGTCCTGCATGGTTACAATGAGCAGTTCTTC
TRBV6-6	many	TRBJ2-7	NA	CASSYPGYEQYF	TGTGCCAGCAGTTACCCCGGCTACGAGCAGTACTTC
TRBV12-3/TRBV12-4	many	TRBJ1-2	NA	CASTNLGGSYGYTF	TGTGCCAGCACCAACTTGGGGGGCAGCTATGGCTACACCTTC
TRBV6-2/TRBV6-3	many	TRBJ2-5	NA	CASSLHLAGVGPGQETQYF	TGTGCCAGCAGCCTCCATCTCGCCGGCGTGGGGCCGGGCCAAGAGACCCAGTACTTC
TRBV7-9	NA	TRBJ2-3	NA	CASSRKQRPSTDTQYF	TGTGCCAGCAGCCGGAAACAGCGGCCGAGCACAGATACGCAGTATTTT
TRBV29-1	few	TRBJ1-1	NA	CSVERPNTEAFF	TGCAGCGTTGAACGGCCGAACACTGAAGCTTTCTTT